The entry below describes one T cell receptor beta chain. These data originate in a study of T cell changes during pregnancy in multiple sclerosis. Trimming cost V 5 bases and J 5 bases, with 12 bases left between them. Germline V gene data show CDR1 as LNHDA and CDR2 as SQIVND (reference sequence). The CDR3 is made up of 14 amino acids. Clones were sequenced by immunoSEQ multiplex PCR, and TCRdb holds only the in-frame ones, with some missing. The sample includes approximately 20,000 clones, around 90% of them seen just once. Here the sequenced sample was CD8+ T cells from peripheral blood mononuclear cells, taken after pregnancy. The chain joins TRBV19 to TRBJ2-2; weak D call: TRBD2 (6 bases). The receptor was isolated from a female donor in good health, enrolled as a control in a pregnancy study. Written as DNA, the CDR3 is TGTGCCAGTAGTTTCCGGGGGTATACCGGGGAGCTGTTTTTT. It specifies CASSFRGYTGELFF.